The 32 T cell receptor beta chains presented below share a single source sample, sequenced in a study of blood T cell repertoires in COVID-19. This table comes from immunoSEQ multiplex PCR, and its TCRdb copy is limited to in-frame clones, with some not included. The sample lists approximately 100,000 clones, approximately 89% seen once, with 10% in the top ten. Sequencing was carried out using peripheral blood. The receptors derive from a man aged 50 to 59 with acute or convalescent COVID-19.

The rearrangement links TRBV5-3 to TRBJ1-1; maybe TRBD1 (6 bases). TRBV5-3 is known as an ORF, though its function is uncertain. The CDR3 contains 14 residues. The V end was cut by 4 bases, the J end by 5 bases, with 15 bases between. CDR3 DNA sequence: TGTGCCAGAAGCATCTACAGGGAAGGTACTGAAGCTTTCTTT. Translated, it gives CARSIYREGTEAFF.

This chain joins TRBV6-1 and TRBJ2-1, with 10 bases matching TRBD2. This CDR3 has 18 residues. Germline-derived CDR1 and CDR2 are MNHNS and SASEGT. Trimming removed 4 bases from V and 7 bases from J; junction bases left unmatched: 16. The CDR3 DNA follows: TGTGCCAGCAGTGGACAACGGGTAGCGGGAGGCCTGGGGAATGAGCAGTTCTTC. Translated, it gives CASSGQRVAGGLGNEQFF.

The rearrangement joins TRBV14 to TRBJ2-1; D not certain. V lost 3 bases and J lost 6, with 15 bases in between. Germline CDR1 reads SGHDN; CDR2 reads FVKESK. This CDR3 has 15 residues. CDR3 coding DNA: TGTGCCAGCAGCCATAGCCTTCCACCCCTCAATGAGCAGTTCTTC. This sequence encodes CASSHSLPPLNEQFF. Drawing the rest from reference TRBV14 and TRBJ2-1, the complete variable domain is EAGVTQFPSHSVIEKGQTVTLRCDPISGHDNLYWYRRVMGKEIKFLLHFVKESKQDESGMPNNRFLAERTGGTYSTLKVQPAELEDSGVYFCASSHSLPPLNEQFFGPGTRLTVL.

The chain links TRBV27 to TRBJ2-7; 8 nucleotides line up with TRBD2. The CDR3 is 15 residues long. Germline trimming cut 3 bases from V and 3 bases from J; bases unmatched to any gene: 7. Germline CDR1 MNHEY, CDR2 SMNVEV (reference sequence). The CDR3 here is CASSFVSGGNYEQYF. In nucleotides, the CDR3 is TGTGCCAGCAGTTTTGTAAGCGGGGGTAACTACGAGCAGTACTTC.

This chain joins TRBV27 and TRBJ2-7; possible D gene TRBD2, 6 bases. Trimming took off 5 bases at V and 1 base at J, with 21 bases between the two ends. The CDR3 loop spans 17 amino acids. The germline V gene encodes CDR1 MNHEY and CDR2 SMNVEV (reference sequence). CDR3 protein: CASSPRRSGPTSYEQYF. In DNA, the CDR3 is TGTGCCAGCAGTCCCCGCCGCAGCGGGCCAACTTCCTACGAGCAGTACTTC.

This clone showed up just once. The rearrangement links TRBV24-1 to TRBJ1-5; possibly TRBD1 for D (5 bases). Trimming took off 11 bases at V and 2 bases at J, with 12 bases between the two ends. Germline-derived CDR1 and CDR2 are KGHDR and SFDVKD. The CDR3 has 13 residues. The CDR3 loop is CAIQGPGNQPQHF. The CDR3 DNA reads TGTGCCATTCAGGGTCCCGGCAATCAGCCCCAGCATTTT.

The chain carries TRBV10-3 and TRBJ2-7, with a possible D match to TRBD2 (5 bases). V dropped 3 bases and J dropped 0 bases, with 12 bases sitting between them. The germline V gene has CDR1 ENHRY and CDR2 SYGVKD. CDR3 length equals 15 residues. The CDR3 DNA sequence: TGTGCCATCAGTGAAGAGGGCGGAGTCTCCTACGAGCAGTACTTC. Translation: CAISEEGGVSYEQYF.

This sequence joins TRBV7-8 and TRBJ1-2; tentative D call: TRBD1 (5 bases). Germline V gene lookup returns CDR1 SGHVS and CDR2 FQNEAQ. The ends were cut back, 2 bases at V and 5 bases at J, with 21 bases in the middle. The CDR3 has 17 residues. Here the CDR3 DNA reads TGTGCCAGCAGCTTAACTTCCTTTTACTCGAAGGGGTATGGCTACACCTTC. Its protein is CASSLTSFYSKGYGYTF.

In its sample, this clone was seen a few times. The chain is built from TRBV6-5 and TRBJ1-1, with unresolved D. The CDR3 has 10 residues. The V end lost 6 bases, the J end lost 11 bases, and 10 bases lay between the germline ends. Germline-derived CDR1 and CDR2 are MNHEY and SVGAGI. CDR3 DNA sequence: TGTGCCAGCAGGAACCGGGAGGCTTTCTTT. It yields the protein CASRNREAFF.

This chain uses TRBV5-6 with TRBJ2-5; 12 bases line up with TRBD2. This CDR3 spans 15 amino acids. V trimming: 4 bases; J trimming: 5 bases; junction bases outside the gene matches: 6. Germline CDR1 and CDR2: SGHDT and YYEEEE. CDR3: CASSGRLAGEETQYF. In DNA form, the CDR3 reads TGTGCCAGCAGCGGGAGACTAGCGGGAGAGGAGACCCAGTACTTC.

Turning to this clone: One junction end disagrees with the germline gene, perhaps due to a read error. The chain carries TRBV7-3 and TRBJ2-2; 8 nucleotides line up with TRBD2. The CDR3 extends over 14 amino acids. Germline V gene lookup returns CDR1 SGHTA and CDR2 FQGTGA. CDR3 DNA sequence: TGTGCCAGCAGGTTAACTAGCGGCACCGGGGAGCTGTTTTTT. It codes for CASRLTSGTGELFF.

The gene calls are TRBV5-4 and TRBJ1-4, with a weak D call TRBD1 (5 bases). Germline V lookup: CDR1 SGHNT, CDR2 YYREEE (reference sequence). Trimming shortened V by 2 bases and J by 10 bases, and 21 bases separated the two germline ends. The CDR3 runs to 16 residues. The CDR3, as DNA: TGTGCCAGCAGCTTCTCGATGGCGGGGCGTGGTGGAAAACTGTTTTTT. The encoded protein is CASSFSMAGRGGKLFF.

The V call is TRBV5-1, the J call TRBJ2-7; D perhaps matches TRBD1 (6 bases). Germline-derived CDR1 and CDR2 are SGHRS and YFSETQ. The CDR3 spans 14 residues. V was shortened by 0 bases and J by 4 bases, with 11 bases between the two germline ends. The CDR3 loop is CASSLGTVSYEQYF. CDR3 nucleotide sequence: TGCGCCAGCAGCTTGGGGACAGTTTCTTACGAGCAGTACTTC.

The rearrangement joins TRBV10-2 to TRBJ1-5; D not certain. CDR1 is WSHSY, CDR2 SAAADI, per germline. The CDR3 is made up of 14 amino acids. V lost 11 bases, J lost 0 bases, and 14 bases lay in between. In DNA form, the CDR3 reads TGCGCCCCCTCGGGAGATTATAGCAATCAGCCCCAGCATTTT. It translates to CAPSGDYSNQPQHF.

This chain links TRBV15 with TRBJ2-1; TRBD2 matches at 13 bases. With 3 bases clipped from V and 0 bases from J, the junction kept 14 bases outside the gene matches. Per the germline V gene, CDR1 is LNHNV and CDR2 is YYDKDF (reference sequence). This CDR3 comprises 21 residues. CDR3 in amino acids: CATSSSSGGLAGPSSYNEQFF. The CDR3 DNA sequence: TGTGCCACCAGCAGTTCCTCCGGGGGACTAGCGGGACCTAGCTCCTACAATGAGCAGTTCTTC.

V gene TRBV7-9 combines with J gene TRBJ1-4, with D perhaps matching TRBD1 (5 bases). Trimming pared 1 base from V and 8 bases from J, leaving 11 bases between. The CDR3 length is 14 residues. Germline assignment: CDR1 SEHNR and CDR2 FQNEAQ (reference sequence). The CDR3 sequence is CASSLGAGWEKLFF. The CDR3, as DNA: TGTGCCAGCAGCTTAGGAGCAGGGTGGGAAAAACTGTTTTTT.

This clone showed up just a few times. The identical CDR3 is also encoded by other nucleotide sequences in the sample. V is TRBV19 and J is TRBJ2-7; perhaps TRBD1 as D (5 bases). This CDR3 region has 15 residues. Germline V lookup: CDR1 LNHDA, CDR2 SQIVND (reference sequence). The V end was cut by 3 bases, the J end by 1 base, with 13 bases between. CDR3 DNA: TGTGCCAGTAGTATTGGGCAGGGTAATTCCTACGAGCAGTACTTC. Protein: CASSIGQGNSYEQYF.

In its sample, this clone was seen a few times. The chain links TRBV15 to TRBJ1-4; 7 nucleotides match TRBD1. The CDR3 loop spans 15 amino acids. V lost 1 base to trimming and J lost 3 bases; unmatched junction nucleotides: 2. CDR1 is LNHNV, CDR2 YYDKDF, per germline (reference sequence). DNA of the CDR3: TGTGCCACCAGCAGAGTCGGGACAGCTAATGAAAAACTGTTTTTT. Its protein product is CATSRVGTANEKLFF.

This clone was observed at least ten times. The chain links TRBV4-1 to TRBJ2-2; 8 bases line up with TRBD1. Germline trimming cut 0 bases from V and 6 bases from J; bases unmatched to any gene: 3. CDR1 is MGHRA and CDR2 is YSYEKL in the germline V gene. The CDR3 contains 15 residues. The CDR3 nucleotides are TGCGCCAGCAGCCAAGAGGACAGGGTTTCCGGGGAGCTGTTTTTT. Translation: CASSQEDRVSGELFF.

V and J are TRBV6-6 and TRBJ2-1; D perhaps matches TRBD1 (7 bases). Germline V gene sequence: CDR1 MNHNY, CDR2 SVGAGI (reference sequence). Trimming pared 0 bases from V and 8 bases from J, leaving 14 bases between. The CDR3 is made up of 15 amino acids. CDR3 sequence reads: CASSYSNVRGDEQFF. CDR3 sequence (DNA): TGTGCCAGCAGTTACTCGAACGTCAGGGGGGATGAGCAGTTCTTC.

This chain links TRBV2 with TRBJ2-2, with TRBD2 matching over 7 bases. Germline CDR1 is SNHLY and CDR2 is FYNNEI. Trimming removed 6 bases from V and 0 bases from J; junction bases left unmatched: 1. This CDR3 is 14 amino acids long. The CDR3 DNA is TGTGCCAGCAGACTAGCGACGAACACCGGGGAGCTGTTTTTT. Protein: CASRLATNTGELFF. The complete variable domain, with remaining parts taken from reference TRBV2 and TRBJ2-2, reads EPEVTQTPSHQVTQMGQEVILRCVPISNHLYFYWYRQILGQKVEFLVSFYNNEISEKSEIFDDQFSVERPDGSNFTLKIRSTKLEDSAMYFCASRLATNTGELFFGEGSRLTVL.

The V gene is TRBV4-1, the J gene TRBJ2-1; 13 positions match TRBD2. Trimming removed 4 bases from V and 4 bases from J; junction bases left unmatched: 1. Germline-derived CDR1 and CDR2 are MGHRA and YSYEKL. The CDR3 extends over 15 amino acids. CDR3 sequence (DNA): TGCGCCAGCAGCCCGGGACTAGCGGGATACAATGAGCAGTTCTTC. It is translated as CASSPGLAGYNEQFF.

The chain uses TRBV7-9 and TRBJ1-2; no clear D gene. The CDR3 consists of 14 residues. The V end was cut by 5 bases, the J end by 3 bases, with 13 bases between. Germline V gene sequence: CDR1 SEHNR, CDR2 FQNEAQ (reference sequence). The CDR3 is CASSALYPDYGYTF. CDR3 DNA sequence: TGTGCCAGCAGCGCGCTCTATCCGGACTATGGCTACACCTTC.

This chain uses TRBV27 with TRBJ2-7; a possible D gene is TRBD1 (5 bases). V lost 6 bases and J 5 bases, leaving 14 bases between the germline ends. From germline, CDR1 is MNHEY and CDR2 SMNVEV (reference sequence). CDR3 length: 13 amino acids. The CDR3 DNA sequence: TGTGCCAGCAGCCTAGGTGCGGACAACGAGCAGTACTTC. Amino acids: CASSLGADNEQYF.

The chain links TRBV3-1 (or the pseudogene TRBV3-2) to TRBJ1-2, with D perhaps matching TRBD1 (6 bases). Per germline, CDR1 LGHDT and CDR2 YNNKEL (reference sequence). Trimming removed 4 bases at V and 6 bases at J, with 9 bases between. The CDR3 loop spans 12 amino acids. This chain's CDR3 is CASSRAGDGYTF. CDR3 DNA: TGTGCCAGCAGCCGGGCAGGGGATGGCTACACCTTC.

The chain combines TRBV5-6 with TRBJ2-1; 11 positions agree with TRBD2. From germline, CDR1 is SGHDT and CDR2 YYEEEE. Trimming removed 4 bases from V and 8 bases from J; junction bases left unmatched: 14. This CDR3 has 17 amino acids. CDR3 bases: TGTGCCAGCAGCCGCACAGGTGGGTCTAGCGGGAGGTATGAGCAGTTCTTC. Translating gives CASSRTGGSSGRYEQFF.

The rearrangement uses TRBV11-2 and TRBJ1-2; weak D call: TRBD1 (5 bases). Germline CDR1 SGHAT, CDR2 FQNNGV. The length of the CDR3 is 15 residues. Trimming took 6 bases from V and 0 from J, leaving 14 bases between them. CDR3 loop: CASSPRRDANYGYTF. CDR3 nucleotides: TGTGCCAGCAGTCCCCGGAGGGACGCTAACTATGGCTACACCTTC.

The chain links TRBV15 to TRBJ2-5; no firm D call. Between the trimmed V and J ends, which lost 1 base and 1 base, there was a span of 10 bases. This CDR3 contains 15 residues. The germline V gene has CDR1 LNHNV and CDR2 YYDKDF (reference sequence). The CDR3 sequence is CATSRVVEPQETQYF. In DNA form, the CDR3 reads TGTGCCACCAGCAGAGTGGTGGAGCCCCAAGAGACCCAGTACTTC.

The V and J genes are TRBV11-3 and TRBJ2-2; 7 positions agree with TRBD1. The germline gives CDR1 SGHNT, CDR2 YENEEA. The CDR3 loop spans 15 amino acids. Trimming at V came to 6 bases and at J to 2 bases, leaving 6 bases not matched to a gene. The DNA for the CDR3 is TGTGCCAGCAGACCTGGACAGGCCAACACCGGGGAGCTGTTTTTT. This gives the protein CASRPGQANTGELFF.

This chain links TRBV6-6 with TRBJ1-1; no clear D. V was clipped by 6 bases and J by 4 bases, with 12 bases between them. CDR1 is MNHNY and CDR2 is SVGAGI in the germline V gene (reference sequence). This CDR3 is 13 amino acids long. CDR3 DNA: TGTGCCAGCAGCTCACCGCGCGGCACTGAAGCTTTCTTT. This codes for CASSSPRGTEAFF.

The gene calls are TRBV5-1 and TRBJ1-1, with TRBD1 matching 7 bases. This CDR3 has 14 residues. V lost 4 bases, J lost 1 base, and 4 bases stayed unmatched. The germline gives CDR1 SGHRS, CDR2 YFSETQ. The DNA for the CDR3 is TGCGCCAGCAGCACTGGACAGGAGAACACTGAAGCTTTCTTT. It translates to CASSTGQENTEAFF. Looking up the rest from reference TRBV5-1 and TRBJ1-1 gives the full variable domain: KAGVTQTPRYLIKTRGQQVTLSCSPISGHRSVSWYQQTPGQGLQFLFEYFSETQRNKGNFPGRFSGRQFSNSRSEMNVSTLELGDSALYLCASSTGQENTEAFFGQGTRLTVV.

The chain combines TRBV6-6 with TRBJ1-1, with TRBD1 matching over 7 bases. The CDR3 spans 14 residues. After removal of 2 bases from V and 11 bases from J, the junction contained 11 bases not matched to a gene. Germline V gene sequence: CDR1 MNHNY, CDR2 SVGAGI (reference sequence). The chain's CDR3 is CASSYTDRPQSAFF. The CDR3 DNA reads TGTGCCAGCAGTTACACGGACAGGCCCCAATCGGCTTTCTTT.